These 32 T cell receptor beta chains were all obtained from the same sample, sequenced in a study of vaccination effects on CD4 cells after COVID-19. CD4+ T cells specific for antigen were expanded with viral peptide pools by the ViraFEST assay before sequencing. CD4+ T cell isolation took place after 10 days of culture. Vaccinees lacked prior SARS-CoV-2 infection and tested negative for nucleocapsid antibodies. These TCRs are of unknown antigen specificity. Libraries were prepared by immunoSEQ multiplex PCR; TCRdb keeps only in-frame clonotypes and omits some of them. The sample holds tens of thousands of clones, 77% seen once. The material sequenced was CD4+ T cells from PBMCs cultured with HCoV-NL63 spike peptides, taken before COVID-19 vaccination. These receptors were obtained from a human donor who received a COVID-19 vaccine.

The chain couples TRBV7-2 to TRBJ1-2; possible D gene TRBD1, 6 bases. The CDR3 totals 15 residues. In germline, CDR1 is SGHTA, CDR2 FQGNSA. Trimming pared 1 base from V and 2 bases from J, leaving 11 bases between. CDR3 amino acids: CASSLGQAANYGYTF. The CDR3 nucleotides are TGTGCCAGCAGCTTAGGACAGGCTGCGAACTATGGCTACACCTTC.

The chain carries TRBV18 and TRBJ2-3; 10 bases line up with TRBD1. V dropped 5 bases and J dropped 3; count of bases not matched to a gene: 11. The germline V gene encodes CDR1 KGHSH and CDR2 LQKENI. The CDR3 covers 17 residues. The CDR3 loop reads CASSITLGQGSTDTQYF. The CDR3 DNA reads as TGTGCCAGCTCAATAACCCTGGGACAGGGGAGTACAGATACGCAGTATTTT.

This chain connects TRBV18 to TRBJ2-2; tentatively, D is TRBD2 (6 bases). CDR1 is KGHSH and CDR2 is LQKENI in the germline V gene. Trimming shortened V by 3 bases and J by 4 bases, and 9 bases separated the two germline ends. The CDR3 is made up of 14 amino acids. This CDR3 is CASSPPGGTGELFF. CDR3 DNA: TGTGCCAGCTCACCTCCCGGGGGCACCGGGGAGCTGTTTTTT.

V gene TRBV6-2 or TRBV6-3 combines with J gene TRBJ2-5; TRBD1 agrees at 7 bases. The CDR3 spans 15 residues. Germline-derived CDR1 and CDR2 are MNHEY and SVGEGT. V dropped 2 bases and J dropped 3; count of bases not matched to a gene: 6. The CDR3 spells CASSYPPGTEETQYF. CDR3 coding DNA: TGTGCCAGCAGTTACCCCCCCGGGACAGAAGAGACCCAGTACTTC.

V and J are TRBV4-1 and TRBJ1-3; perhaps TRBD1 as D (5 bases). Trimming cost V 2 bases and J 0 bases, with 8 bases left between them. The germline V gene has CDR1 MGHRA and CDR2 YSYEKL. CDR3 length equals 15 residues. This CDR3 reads CASSQQGLSGNTIYF. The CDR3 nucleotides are TGCGCCAGCAGCCAACAGGGTCTCTCTGGAAACACCATATATTTT.

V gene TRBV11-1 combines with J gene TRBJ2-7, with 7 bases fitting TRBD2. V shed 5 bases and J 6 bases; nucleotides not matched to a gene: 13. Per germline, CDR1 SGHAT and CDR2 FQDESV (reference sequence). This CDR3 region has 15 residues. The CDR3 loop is CASSPRLAQRAEQYV. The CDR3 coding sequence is TGTGCCAGCAGCCCAAGACTAGCCCAAAGGGCCGAGCAGTACGTC.

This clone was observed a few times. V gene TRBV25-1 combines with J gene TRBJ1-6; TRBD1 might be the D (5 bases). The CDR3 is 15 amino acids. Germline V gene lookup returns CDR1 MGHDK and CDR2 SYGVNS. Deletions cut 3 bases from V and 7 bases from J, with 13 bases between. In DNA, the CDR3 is TGTGCCAGCAGTGACCCGGGACGACCGAATTCACCCCTCCACTTT. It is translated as CASSDPGRPNSPLHF.

For the CDR3, the DNA is TGCGCCAGCCAATACACAGGGCTGTTGGGGGAGACCCAGTACTTC. The encoded protein is CASQYTGLLGETQYF. V gene TRBV5-1 combines with J gene TRBJ2-5, with TRBD1 as a possible D gene (6 bases). With 7 bases removed from V and 5 bases from J, the gap between germline ends came to 21 bases. The germline V gene has CDR1 SGHRS and CDR2 YFSETQ. The CDR3 has 15 residues. Full variable domain (rest looked up from reference TRBV5-1 and TRBJ2-5): KAGVTQTPRYLIKTRGQQVTLSCSPISGHRSVSWYQQTPGQGLQFLFEYFSETQRNKGNFPGRFSGRQFSNSRSEMNVSTLELGDSALYLCASQYTGLLGETQYFGPGTRLLVL.

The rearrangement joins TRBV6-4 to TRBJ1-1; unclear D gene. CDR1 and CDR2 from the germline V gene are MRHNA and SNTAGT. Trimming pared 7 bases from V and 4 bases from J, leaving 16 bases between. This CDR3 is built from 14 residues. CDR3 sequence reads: CASKTGPGGTEAFF. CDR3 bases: TGTGCCAGCAAGACCGGGCCAGGCGGCACTGAAGCTTTCTTT.

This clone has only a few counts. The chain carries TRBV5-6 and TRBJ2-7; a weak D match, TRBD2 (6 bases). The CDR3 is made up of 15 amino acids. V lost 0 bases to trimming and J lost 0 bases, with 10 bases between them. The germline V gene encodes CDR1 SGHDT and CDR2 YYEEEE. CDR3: CASSLGAGSSYEQYV. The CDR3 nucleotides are TGTGCCAGCAGCTTGGGTGCGGGGAGCTCCTACGAGCAGTACGTC.

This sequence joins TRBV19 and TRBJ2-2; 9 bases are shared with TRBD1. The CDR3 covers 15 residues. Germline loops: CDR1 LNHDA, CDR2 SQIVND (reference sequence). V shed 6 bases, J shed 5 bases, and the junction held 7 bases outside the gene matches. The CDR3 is CASRDPGTGTGELFF. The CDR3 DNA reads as TGTGCCAGTAGGGACCCGGGGACAGGGACCGGGGAGCTGTTTTTT. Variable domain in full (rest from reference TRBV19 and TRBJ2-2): DGGITQSPKYLFRKEGQNVTLSCEQNLNHDAMYWYRQDPGQGLRLIYYSQIVNDFQKGDIAEGYSVSREKKESFPLTVTSAQKNPTAFYLCASRDPGTGTGELFFGEGSRLTVL.

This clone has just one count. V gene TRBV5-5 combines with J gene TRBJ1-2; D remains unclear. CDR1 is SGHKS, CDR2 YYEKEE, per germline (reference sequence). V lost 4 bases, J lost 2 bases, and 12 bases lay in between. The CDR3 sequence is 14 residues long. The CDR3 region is CASSRSIDNYGYTF. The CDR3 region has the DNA TGTGCCAGCAGCAGGTCCATCGACAACTATGGCTACACCTTC.

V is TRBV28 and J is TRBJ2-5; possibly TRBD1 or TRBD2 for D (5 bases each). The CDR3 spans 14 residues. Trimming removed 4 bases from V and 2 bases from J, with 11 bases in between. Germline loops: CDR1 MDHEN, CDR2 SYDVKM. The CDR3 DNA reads TGTGCCAGCAGTTCTAGAGGGGAACAAGAGACCCAGTACTTC. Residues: CASSSRGEQETQYF.

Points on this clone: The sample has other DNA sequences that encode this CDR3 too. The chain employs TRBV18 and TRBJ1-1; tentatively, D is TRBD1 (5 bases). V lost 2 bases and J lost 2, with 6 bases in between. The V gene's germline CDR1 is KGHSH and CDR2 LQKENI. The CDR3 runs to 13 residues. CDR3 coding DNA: TGTGCCAGCTCACCAGGGGGAAACACTGAAGCTTTCTTT. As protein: CASSPGGNTEAFF.

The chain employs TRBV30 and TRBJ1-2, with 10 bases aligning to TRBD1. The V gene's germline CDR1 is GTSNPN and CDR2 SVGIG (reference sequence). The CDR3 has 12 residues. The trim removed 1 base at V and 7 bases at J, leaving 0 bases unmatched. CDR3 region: CAWSGTGGGYTF. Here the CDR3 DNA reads TGTGCCTGGAGTGGGACAGGGGGTGGCTACACCTTC. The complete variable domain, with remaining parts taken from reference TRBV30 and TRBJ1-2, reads SQTIHQWPATLVQPVGSPLSLECTVEGTSNPNLYWYRQAAGRGLQLLFYSVGIGQISSEVPQNLSASRPQDRQFILSSKKLLLSDSGFYLCAWSGTGGGYTFGSGTRLTVV.

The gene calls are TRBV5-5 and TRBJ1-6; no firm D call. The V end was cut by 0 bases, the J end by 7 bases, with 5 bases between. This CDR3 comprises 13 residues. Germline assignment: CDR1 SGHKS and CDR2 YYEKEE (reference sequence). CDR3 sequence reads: CASSLDWNSPLHF. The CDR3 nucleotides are TGTGCCAGCAGCTTGGACTGGAATTCACCCCTCCACTTT.

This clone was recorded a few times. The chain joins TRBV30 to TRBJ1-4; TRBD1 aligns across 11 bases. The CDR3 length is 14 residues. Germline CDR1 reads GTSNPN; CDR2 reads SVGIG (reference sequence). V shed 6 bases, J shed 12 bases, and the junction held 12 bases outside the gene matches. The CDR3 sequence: CACNVPGQGGQLFF. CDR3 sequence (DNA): TGTGCCTGTAACGTCCCGGGACAGGGGGGCCAACTGTTTTTT. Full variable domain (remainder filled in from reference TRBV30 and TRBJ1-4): SQTIHQWPATLVQPVGSPLSLECTVEGTSNPNLYWYRQAAGRGLQLLFYSVGIGQISSEVPQNLSASRPQDRQFILSSKKLLLSDSGFYLCACNVPGQGGQLFFGSGTQLSVL.

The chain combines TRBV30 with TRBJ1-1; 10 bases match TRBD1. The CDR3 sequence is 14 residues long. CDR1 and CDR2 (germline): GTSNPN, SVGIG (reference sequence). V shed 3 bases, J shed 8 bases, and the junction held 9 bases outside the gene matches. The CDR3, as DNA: TGTGCCTGGAGATACCCCGACAGGGGGCGCGAAGCTTTCTTT. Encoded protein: CAWRYPDRGREAFF.

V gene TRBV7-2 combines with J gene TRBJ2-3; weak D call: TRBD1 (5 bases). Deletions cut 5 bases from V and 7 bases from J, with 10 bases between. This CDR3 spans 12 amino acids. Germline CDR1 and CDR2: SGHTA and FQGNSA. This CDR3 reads CASSPRQYTQYF. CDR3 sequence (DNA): TGTGCCAGCAGCCCAAGACAGTATACGCAGTATTTT.

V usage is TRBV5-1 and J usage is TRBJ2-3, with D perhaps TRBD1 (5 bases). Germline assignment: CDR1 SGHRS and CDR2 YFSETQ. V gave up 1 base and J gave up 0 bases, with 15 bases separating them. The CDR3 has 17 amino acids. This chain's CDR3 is CASSLMLQGISTDTQYF. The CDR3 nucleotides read TGCGCCAGCAGCTTGATGCTGCAGGGCATTAGCACAGATACGCAGTATTTT.

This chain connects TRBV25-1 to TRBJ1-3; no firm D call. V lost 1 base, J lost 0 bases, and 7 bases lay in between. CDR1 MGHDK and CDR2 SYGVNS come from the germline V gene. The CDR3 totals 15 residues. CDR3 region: CASSEWASSGNTIYF. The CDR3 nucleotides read TGTGCCAGCAGTGAATGGGCCAGCTCTGGAAACACCATATATTTT. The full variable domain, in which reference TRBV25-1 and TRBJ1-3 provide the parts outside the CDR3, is EADIYQTPRYLVIGTGKKITLECSQTMGHDKMYWYQQDPGMELHLIHYSYGVNSTEKGDLSSESTVSRIRTEHFPLTLESARPSHTSQYLCASSEWASSGNTIYFGEGSWLTVV.

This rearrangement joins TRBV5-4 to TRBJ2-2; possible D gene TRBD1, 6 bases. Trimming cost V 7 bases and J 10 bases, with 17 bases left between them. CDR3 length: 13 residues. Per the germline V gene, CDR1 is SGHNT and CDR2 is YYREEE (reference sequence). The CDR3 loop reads CASRDTTAPELFF. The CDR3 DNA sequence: TGTGCCAGCCGGGACACTACAGCGCCGGAGCTGTTTTTT.

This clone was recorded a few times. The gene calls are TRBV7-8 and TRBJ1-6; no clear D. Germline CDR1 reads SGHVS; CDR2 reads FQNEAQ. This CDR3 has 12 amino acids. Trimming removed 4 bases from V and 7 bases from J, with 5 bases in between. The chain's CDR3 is CASSSPNSPLHF. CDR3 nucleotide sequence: TGTGCCAGCAGCTCCCCCAATTCACCCCTCCACTTT.

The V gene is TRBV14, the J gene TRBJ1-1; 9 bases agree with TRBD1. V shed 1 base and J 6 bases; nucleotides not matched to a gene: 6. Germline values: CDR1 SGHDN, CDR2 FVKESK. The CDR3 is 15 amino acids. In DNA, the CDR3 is TGTGCCAGCAGCCAAGTGGGACAGGGATATTCTGAAGCTTTCTTT. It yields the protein CASSQVGQGYSEAFF.

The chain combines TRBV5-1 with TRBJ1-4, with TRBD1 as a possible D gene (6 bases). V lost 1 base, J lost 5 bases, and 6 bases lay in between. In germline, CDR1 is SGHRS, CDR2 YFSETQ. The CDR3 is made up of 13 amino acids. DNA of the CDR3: TGCGCCAGCAGCTTGACAGGGAATGAAAAACTGTTTTTT. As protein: CASSLTGNEKLFF.

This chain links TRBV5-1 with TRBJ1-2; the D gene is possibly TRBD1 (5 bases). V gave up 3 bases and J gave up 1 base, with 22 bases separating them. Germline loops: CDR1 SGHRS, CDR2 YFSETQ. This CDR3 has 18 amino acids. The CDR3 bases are TGCGCCAGCAGCTCCCGGGGAGGCAGGGCCTCTAATAACTATGGCTACACCTTC. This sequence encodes CASSSRGGRASNNYGYTF.

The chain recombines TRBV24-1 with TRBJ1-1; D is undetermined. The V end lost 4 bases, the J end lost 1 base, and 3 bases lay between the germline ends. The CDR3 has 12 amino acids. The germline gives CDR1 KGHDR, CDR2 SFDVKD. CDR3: CATSDSNTEAFF. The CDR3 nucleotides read TGTGCCACCAGTGACTCGAACACTGAAGCTTTCTTT.

The CDR3 nucleotides are TGTGCCAGCAGTTCCGGCTTCGAGCAGTACGTC. This gives the protein CASSSGFEQYV. The rearrangement joins TRBV6-5 to TRBJ2-7; no clear D gene. Trimming removed 4 bases from V and 6 bases from J, with 7 bases in between. CDR1 MNHEY and CDR2 SVGAGI come from the germline V gene. The CDR3 sequence is 11 residues long.

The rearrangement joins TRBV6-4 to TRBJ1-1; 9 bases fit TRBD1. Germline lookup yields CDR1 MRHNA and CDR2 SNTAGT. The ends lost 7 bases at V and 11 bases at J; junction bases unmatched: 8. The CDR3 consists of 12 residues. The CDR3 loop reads CASKSTGGDAFF. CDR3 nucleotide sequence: TGTGCCAGCAAGAGTACAGGGGGCGACGCTTTCTTT.

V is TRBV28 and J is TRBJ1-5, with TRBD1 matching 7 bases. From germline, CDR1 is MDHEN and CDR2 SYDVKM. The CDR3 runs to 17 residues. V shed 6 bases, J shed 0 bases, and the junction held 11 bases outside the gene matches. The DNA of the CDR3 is TGTGCCAGCAGATTCAGGGGGTGGCCCGATAGCAATCAGCCCCAGCATTTT. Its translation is CASRFRGWPDSNQPQHF.

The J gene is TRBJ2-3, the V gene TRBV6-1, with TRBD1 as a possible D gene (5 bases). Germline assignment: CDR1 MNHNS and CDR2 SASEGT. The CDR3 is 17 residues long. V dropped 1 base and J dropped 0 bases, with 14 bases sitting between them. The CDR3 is CASSEDHRQRSTDTQYF. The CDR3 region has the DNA TGTGCCAGCAGTGAAGACCACCGACAGAGAAGCACAGATACGCAGTATTTT.

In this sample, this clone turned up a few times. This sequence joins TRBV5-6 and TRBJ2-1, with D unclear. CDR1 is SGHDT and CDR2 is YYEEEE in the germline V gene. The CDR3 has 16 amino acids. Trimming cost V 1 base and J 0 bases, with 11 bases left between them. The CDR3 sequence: CASSLYRAASYNEQFF. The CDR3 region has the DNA TGTGCCAGCAGCTTGTATAGGGCAGCCTCCTACAATGAGCAGTTCTTC.